Following are 9 T cell receptor beta chains from one sample sequenced in a study of molecular identifiers for immune sequencing clone quantification. One entry per CDR3 protein, called by TCRdb with MiXCR from the PCR reads. The sample includes about 300,000 distinct CDR3 sequences, over 20% of them seen just once. The sample comprised naive CD8+ T cells from blood, with Jurkat cell RNA spiked in. Subset denoted: FACS-sorted CD8+CD4-CCR7+CD45RA+ naive T cells. The receptors here all came from a human donor in good health. Some libraries in this study had Jurkat cell RNA spiked in.

This clonotype has a handful of counts. V and J are TRBV4-1 and TRBJ2-6; D remains unclear. This CDR3 is built from 15 residues. Germline CDR1 reads MGHRA; CDR2 reads YSYEKL. Trimming left V 1 base short and J 0 bases short, with 4 bases between. DNA of the CDR3: TGCGCCAGCAGCCAAGTAAGCTCTGGGGCCAACGTCCTGACTTTC. This sequence encodes CASSQVSSGANVLTF.

Concerning this clonotype itself: This may arise from a read error, as a much more abundant clone is one base away. CDR3 sequence reads: CAGSQGSNTEAFF. CDR3 nucleotide sequence: TGCGCCGGCAGCCAAGGAAGTAACACTGAAGCTTTCTTT. This chain connects TRBV4-1 to TRBJ1-1; D call uncertain. The CDR3 consists of 13 residues. The germline V gene has CDR1 MGHRA and CDR2 YSYEKL.

At least ten counts were recorded for this clonotype. The CDR3 DNA follows: TGTGCCAGCAGTTACTCGGGTGACTACTCCACAGATACGCAGTATTTT. This gives the protein CASSYSGDYSTDTQYF. The chain joins TRBV6-6 to TRBJ2-3, with a tentative D call TRBD2 (5 bases). This CDR3 has 16 amino acids. Trimming shortened V by 0 bases and J by 2 bases, and 12 bases separated the two germline ends. The germline CDR1 and CDR2 sequences are MNHNY and SVGAGI (reference sequence).

Note on this clonotype: The CDR3 does not close with the conserved phenylalanine or tryptophan, likely indicating a read error. The rearrangement joins TRBV7-9 to TRBJ2-5, with D unclear. The ends were cut back, 3 bases at V and 0 bases at J, with 5 bases in the middle. This CDR3 is 13 amino acids long. Germline V gene sequence: CDR1 SEHNR, CDR2 FQNEAQ (reference sequence). CDR3 in DNA: TGTGCCAGCAGCTTGCCAAACCAAGAGACCCAGTACTCC. This translates into CASSLPNQETQYS.

This clonotype was seen repeatedly, ten times or more. The chain couples TRBV20-1 to TRBJ1-5, with D perhaps matching TRBD1 (5 bases). The germline V gene has CDR1 DFQATT and CDR2 SNEGSKA (reference sequence). V was clipped by 2 bases and J by 0 bases, with 11 bases between them. The CDR3 contains 15 residues. The CDR3 spells CSARSGRNSNQPQHF. In DNA form, the CDR3 reads TGCAGTGCTAGATCGGGACGGAATAGCAATCAGCCCCAGCATTTT.

Comments on this clonotype: A read error is likely, as this CDR3 ends without the conserved phenylalanine or tryptophan. The chain combines TRBV11-2 with TRBJ1-1, with a possible D match to TRBD1 (5 bases). Trimming took off 5 bases at V and 5 bases at J, with 12 bases between the two ends. The CDR3 runs 13 residues. Germline values: CDR1 SGHAT, CDR2 FQNNGV. CDR3 nucleotides: TGTGCCAGCAGCCGGGGGTTTAGGACTGAAGCTTTCTCT. As protein: CASSRGFRTEAFS.

This clonotype was detected ten times or more. This chain uses TRBV4-3 with TRBJ2-7; the D gene is possibly TRBD1 (6 bases). Germline V lookup: CDR1 LGHNA, CDR2 YSLEER. The CDR3 sequence is 15 residues long. V was shortened by 4 bases and J by 0 bases, with 13 bases between the two germline ends. In nucleotides, the CDR3 is TGCGCCAGCAGCCCCGACAGGTTAGACTCCTACGAGCAGTACTTC. Amino acids: CASSPDRLDSYEQYF.

In this sample, this clonotype turned up many times. CDR3 loop: CASSPSVRGGTQYF. The CDR3 nucleotides read TGTGCCAGCAGCCCGAGCGTACGGGGTGGTACGCAGTATTTT. The rearrangement joins TRBV7-2 to TRBJ2-3; possible D gene TRBD2, 5 bases. The CDR3 is 14 residues long. Trimming took off 5 bases at V and 8 bases at J, with 17 bases between the two ends. CDR1 is SGHTA, CDR2 FQGNSA, per germline.

This clonotype has only a few counts. The gene calls are TRBV7-3 and TRBJ2-3; 7 bases match TRBD2. Germline values: CDR1 SGHTA, CDR2 FQGTGA. The junction had 8 bases not matched to a gene; V was cut back by 4 bases and J by 4 bases. The CDR3 loop spans 15 amino acids. The CDR3 bases are TGTGCCAGCAGCTATGGGTTAGCGGGCTCAGATACGCAGTATTTT. This sequence encodes CASSYGLAGSDTQYF.